The next 24 T cell receptor beta chains were all read from a single sample in a study of T cells after yellow fever vaccination. TCRdb re-called the 5' RACE reads with MiXCR, one entry per CDR3 protein. The data hold under 100,000 distinct CDR3 sequences, with about 6% observed a single time. The sequences come from CD8+ T cells sorted from PBMCs, collected 10 days after the yellow fever booster vaccination. The receptors stem from a man younger than 30 who received the YFV17D yellow fever vaccine.

This chain joins TRBV28 and TRBJ2-7, with D uncertain. The CDR3 spans 15 residues. V lost 6 bases, J lost 3 bases, and 18 bases lay in between. Germline CDR1 is MDHEN and CDR2 is SYDVKM. The DNA for the CDR3 is TGTGCCAGCAGCCTAGACATGGAGCAGGACTACGAGCAGTACTTC. Translation: CASSLDMEQDYEQYF.

The J gene is TRBJ2-3, the V gene TRBV7-9; D may correspond to TRBD1 or TRBD2 (7 bases each). Between the trimmed V and J ends, which lost 5 bases and 0 bases, there was a span of 15 bases. The CDR3 spans 16 residues. The germline V gene encodes CDR1 SEHNR and CDR2 FQNEAQ (reference sequence). CDR3 DNA sequence: TGTGCCAGCAGCACAAGACAGGGAGGGAGCACAGATACGCAGTATTTT. It yields the protein CASSTRQGGSTDTQYF.

The chain couples TRBV20-1 to TRBJ2-2, with D perhaps TRBD2 (6 bases). V was clipped by 2 bases and J by 1 base, with 11 bases between them. CDR1 and CDR2 from the germline V gene are DFQATT and SNEGSKA (reference sequence). The CDR3 extends over 15 amino acids. As DNA, the CDR3 is TGCAGTGCTAGATTAGGACTAATGAACACCGGGGAGCTGTTTTTT. Amino acids: CSARLGLMNTGELFF.

This clonotype was detected a few times. The gene calls are TRBV18 and TRBJ2-1; 8 nucleotides line up with TRBD2. J lost 1 base, V lost 5 bases, and 10 bases had no gene match. Looked up from germline, CDR1 is KGHSH and CDR2 is LQKENI. The CDR3 loop spans 17 amino acids. Here the CDR3 reads CASSSREGQQSYNEQFF. The CDR3 bases are TGTGCCAGCTCATCCCGGGAGGGGCAGCAATCCTACAATGAGCAGTTCTTC.

This chain links TRBV12-5 with TRBJ2-7; 10 bases are shared with TRBD2. The CDR3 contains 14 residues. With 6 bases clipped from V and 3 bases from J, the junction kept 5 bases outside the gene matches. CDR1 LGHNT and CDR2 FRNRAP come from the germline V gene. The CDR3 coding sequence is TGTGCTAGTGGCCGTAGCGGGGGGCTCTACGAGCAGTACTTC. Translated: CASGRSGGLYEQYF.

In this sample, this clonotype turned up a few times. V usage is TRBV28 and J usage is TRBJ2-7, with unresolved D. In germline, CDR1 is MDHEN, CDR2 SYDVKM. V lost 5 bases to trimming and J lost 4 bases, with 12 bases between them. The CDR3 covers 13 residues. The CDR3 bases are TGTGCCAGCAGTGCCCAGGACCAATACGAGCAGTACGTC. As protein: CASSAQDQYEQYV.

The rearrangement joins TRBV5-4 to TRBJ2-5; D is uncertain. There are 13 residues in the CDR3. Germline V gene lookup returns CDR1 SGHNT and CDR2 YYREEE (reference sequence). The V end lost 6 bases, the J end lost 1 base, and 10 bases lay between the germline ends. The CDR3 is CASNIWGQETQYF. The CDR3 DNA reads as TGTGCCAGCAACATCTGGGGCCAAGAGACCCAGTACTTC.

This clonotype was observed a handful of times. V usage is TRBV29-1 and J usage is TRBJ2-7; TRBD1 aligns across 7 bases. Unmatched junction bases numbered 6, after V lost 6 bases and J lost 4 bases. Per the germline V gene, CDR1 is SQVTM and CDR2 is ANQGSEA. The CDR3 is 12 amino acids. This chain's CDR3 is CSVDRTGYEQYV. CDR3 in DNA: TGCAGCGTGGACCGGACAGGATACGAGCAGTACGTC.

This clonotype was recorded many times. The rearrangement joins TRBV11-2 to TRBJ2-5; maybe TRBD2 (5 bases). Germline CDR1 is SGHAT and CDR2 is FQNNGV. There are 15 residues in the CDR3. Trimming removed 5 bases from V and 1 base from J, with 14 bases in between. The CDR3 spells CASSPQRSLQETQYF. The CDR3 bases are TGTGCCAGCAGCCCTCAGCGGTCACTCCAAGAGACCCAGTACTTC.

J is TRBJ2-1 and V is TRBV6-5, with D unclear. This CDR3 region has 12 residues. Trimming stripped 0 bases from V and 8 bases from J, with 5 bases between. Germline V CDR1 and CDR2: MNHEY, SVGAGI. This chain's CDR3 is CASSYSYDEQFF. DNA of the CDR3: TGTGCCAGCAGTTACTCTTATGATGAGCAGTTCTTC.

This rearrangement joins TRBV20-1 to TRBJ2-1, with 10 bases lining up with TRBD2. The V gene end was trimmed by 3 bases and the J gene end by 7 bases; junction bases not matched to a gene: 9. The CDR3 runs to 15 residues. Germline V gene data show CDR1 as DFQATT and CDR2 as SNEGSKA (reference sequence). As DNA, the CDR3 is TGCAGTGCTAGGACTTCTAGCGGGGGTTTTAATGAGCAGTTCTTC. It translates to CSARTSSGGFNEQFF.

This clonotype was counted a few times. The V gene is TRBV3-1, the J gene TRBJ2-1, with D tentatively TRBD1 (5 bases). The CDR3 has 17 amino acids. The V gene lost 1 base and the J gene lost 2 bases, with 15 bases spanning the gap. Germline lookup yields CDR1 LGHDT and CDR2 YNNKEL (reference sequence). CDR3 in DNA: TGTGCCAGCAGCCAAGGAACTCAGGGATTCCCCTACAATGAGCAGTTCTTC. Its translation is CASSQGTQGFPYNEQFF.

This clonotype was counted many times. The V call is TRBV10-2, the J call TRBJ2-3; 12 bases fit TRBD2. CDR1 WSHSY and CDR2 SAAADI come from the germline V gene. The CDR3 runs to 15 residues. J gave up 3 bases and V 7 bases, and 5 bases lay outside the gene matches. The CDR3 DNA sequence: TGCGCCAGCAAAATCACTAGCGGGGGGACAGATACGCAGTATTTT. This codes for CASKITSGGTDTQYF.

V is TRBV7-9 and J is TRBJ2-1; no reliable D call. Between the trimmed V and J ends, which lost 5 bases and 6 bases, there was a span of 20 bases. From germline, CDR1 is SEHNR and CDR2 FQNEAQ (reference sequence). The CDR3 contains 16 residues. The chain's CDR3 is CASSDPETGSINEQFF. The CDR3 DNA follows: TGTGCCAGCAGCGACCCTGAAACCGGGTCCATCAATGAGCAGTTCTTC.

This clonotype was observed a handful of times. This chain links TRBV5-6 with TRBJ2-3; TRBD2 might be the D (5 bases). The V and J ends lost 0 bases and 2 bases respectively, with 7 bases between them. CDR1 is SGHDT, CDR2 YYEEEE, per germline. The CDR3 is 14 amino acids. This chain's CDR3 is CASSLAGDTDTQYF. In DNA form, the CDR3 reads TGTGCCAGCAGCTTGGCCGGGGACACAGATACGCAGTATTTT.

By proportion, this clonotype is medium-sized. The chain uses TRBV10-1 and TRBJ2-3, with D hard to call. CDR1 WNHNN and CDR2 SYGVQD come from the germline V gene (reference sequence). V was pared by 4 bases and J by 8 bases, with 7 bases between. CDR3 length: 11 residues. The CDR3 loop reads CASSGIGTQYF. CDR3 DNA sequence: TGCGCCAGCAGTGGAATTGGTACGCAGTATTTT.

In this sample, this clonotype turned up a few times. The chain uses TRBV2 and TRBJ1-4; D may be TRBD1 (5 bases). With 4 bases removed from V and 3 bases from J, the gap between germline ends came to 24 bases. Germline assignment: CDR1 SNHLY and CDR2 FYNNEI. The CDR3 spans 19 residues. CDR3 sequence reads: CASSVDFEVSTGPNEKLFF. The CDR3 bases are TGTGCCAGCAGTGTAGATTTCGAAGTTTCAACAGGTCCTAATGAAAAACTGTTTTTT.

This clonotype has only a few counts. This rearrangement joins TRBV6-6 to TRBJ1-1; the D is unclear. This CDR3 spans 12 amino acids. Germline CDR1 MNHNY, CDR2 SVGAGI (reference sequence). V was clipped by 8 bases and J by 0 bases, with 7 bases between them. The CDR3, as DNA: TGTGCCAGCGAGGGAGTGAACACTGAAGCTTTCTTT. The encoded protein is CASEGVNTEAFF.

This sequence joins TRBV7-9 and TRBJ2-7; 8 bases fit TRBD1. The germline V gene has CDR1 SEHNR and CDR2 FQNEAQ (reference sequence). Trimming at V came to 2 bases and at J to 0 bases, leaving 3 bases not matched to a gene. The CDR3 has 15 residues. The CDR3 sequence is CASSLTTGASYEQYF. DNA of the CDR3: TGTGCCAGCAGCTTAACGACAGGGGCCTCCTACGAGCAGTACTTC.

This clonotype was counted only a few times. The V and J genes are TRBV7-9 and TRBJ2-7; D is uncertain. With 4 bases removed from V and 3 bases from J, the gap between germline ends came to 10 bases. The germline gives CDR1 SEHNR, CDR2 FQNEAQ (reference sequence). The CDR3 is made up of 13 amino acids. CDR3 in amino acids: CASSSLTHYEQYF. In nucleotides, the CDR3 is TGTGCCAGCAGCTCCTTGACTCACTACGAGCAGTACTTC.

This clonotype was counted between two and nine times. The J gene is TRBJ1-1, the V gene TRBV7-9; TRBD1 might be the D (5 bases). Germline V gene data show CDR1 as SEHNR and CDR2 as FQNEAQ (reference sequence). CDR3 length equals 15 residues. With 3 bases removed from V and 3 bases from J, the gap between germline ends came to 14 bases. The CDR3 protein is CASSFGTIGDTEAFF. The DNA for the CDR3 is TGTGCCAGCAGCTTTGGGACCATCGGGGACACTGAAGCTTTCTTT.

This clonotype was observed at least ten times. The J gene is TRBJ2-7, the V gene TRBV10-3; either TRBD1 or TRBD2 may fit D (5 bases each). The CDR3 is made up of 13 amino acids. Deletions cut 3 bases from V and 3 bases from J, with 9 bases between. Germline CDR1 is ENHRY and CDR2 is SYGVKD. The CDR3 loop is CAISEGDLYEQYV. The CDR3 DNA is TGTGCCATCAGTGAAGGGGACCTCTACGAGCAGTACGTC.

This clonotype was seen many times. The chain joins TRBV4-3 to TRBJ2-1; D is uncertain. V was trimmed by 1 base and J by 4 bases, leaving 11 bases between them. Germline CDR1 LGHNA, CDR2 YSLEER. CDR3 size: 15 residues. DNA of the CDR3: TGCGCCAGCAGCCAAGGGACGGCAGCATACAATGAGCAGTTCTTC. Encoded protein: CASSQGTAAYNEQFF.

The V and J genes are TRBV5-6 and TRBJ1-2; possibly TRBD1 for D (6 bases). Per germline, CDR1 SGHDT and CDR2 YYEEEE. The CDR3 totals 15 residues. V was trimmed by 5 bases and J by 4 bases, leaving 18 bases between them. CDR3 DNA: TGTGCCAGCAGGAACCGGGACAACGATCGCTATGGCTACACCTTC. Its protein product is CASRNRDNDRYGYTF.